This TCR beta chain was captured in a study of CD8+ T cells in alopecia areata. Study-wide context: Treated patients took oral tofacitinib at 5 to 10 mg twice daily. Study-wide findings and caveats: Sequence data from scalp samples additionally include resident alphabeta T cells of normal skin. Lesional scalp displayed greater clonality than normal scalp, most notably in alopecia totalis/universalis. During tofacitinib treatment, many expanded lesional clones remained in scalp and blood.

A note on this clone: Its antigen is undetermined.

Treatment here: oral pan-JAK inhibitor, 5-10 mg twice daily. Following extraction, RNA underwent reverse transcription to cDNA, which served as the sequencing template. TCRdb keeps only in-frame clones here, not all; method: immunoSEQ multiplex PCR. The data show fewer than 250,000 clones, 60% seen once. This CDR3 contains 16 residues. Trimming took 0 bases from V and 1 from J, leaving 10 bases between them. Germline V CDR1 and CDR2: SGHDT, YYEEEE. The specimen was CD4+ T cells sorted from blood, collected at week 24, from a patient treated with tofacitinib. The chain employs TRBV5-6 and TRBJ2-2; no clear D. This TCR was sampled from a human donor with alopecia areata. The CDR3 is CASSLGFGVNTGELFF. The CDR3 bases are TGTGCCAGCAGCTTGGGCTTTGGAGTGAACACCGGGGAGCTGTTTTTT.